This T cell receptor beta chain appears in the sequencing data of a study of cytomegalovirus exposure and HLA in healthy donors. Amplification used 60 Vbeta primers and 13 Jbeta primers. Here immunoSEQ multiplex PCR was the method, and the copy in TCRdb shows in-frame clones only, minus some. Among 150,000 to 200,000 clones listed, roughly four fifths were seen once. Trimming removed 6 bases from V and 4 bases from J, with 13 bases in between. This CDR3 has 13 amino acids. Germline-derived CDR1 and CDR2 are MGHRA and YSYEKL. The TCR comes from a man under 40 in good health and CMV-seronegative. The rearrangement links TRBV4-1 to TRBJ2-7; possibly TRBD1 for D (6 bases). Input material: PBMCs. CDR3 sequence (DNA): TGCGCCAGCAGGTTCCCAGGGGAGTACGAGCAGTACTTC. It codes for CASRFPGEYEQYF.